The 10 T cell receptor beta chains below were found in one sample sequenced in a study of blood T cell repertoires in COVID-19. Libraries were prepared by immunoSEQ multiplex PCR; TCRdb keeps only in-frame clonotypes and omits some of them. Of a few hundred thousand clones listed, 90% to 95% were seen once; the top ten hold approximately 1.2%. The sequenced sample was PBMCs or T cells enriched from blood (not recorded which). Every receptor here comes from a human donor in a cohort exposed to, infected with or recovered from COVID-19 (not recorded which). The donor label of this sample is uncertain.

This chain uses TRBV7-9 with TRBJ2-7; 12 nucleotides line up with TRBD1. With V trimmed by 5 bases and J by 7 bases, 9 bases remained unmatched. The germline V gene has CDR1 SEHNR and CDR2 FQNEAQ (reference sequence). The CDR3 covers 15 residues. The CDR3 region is CASSPPGTGGFEQYF. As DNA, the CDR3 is TGTGCCAGCAGCCCACCCGGGACAGGGGGCTTTGAGCAGTACTTC.

CDR3 sequence: CASSLQGDDLWGYTF. The DNA for the CDR3 is TGTGCCAGTAGTTTACAGGGGGACGACCTTTGGGGCTACACCTTC. V and J are TRBV19 and TRBJ1-2; TRBD1 matches at 8 bases. Per the germline V gene, CDR1 is LNHDA and CDR2 is SQIVND (reference sequence). The CDR3 is 15 residues long. J lost 8 bases, V lost 5 bases, and 13 bases had no gene match. Filled out from reference TRBV19 and TRBJ1-2, the complete variable domain reads DGGITQSPKYLFRKEGQNVTLSCEQNLNHDAMYWYRQDPGQGLRLIYYSQIVNDFQKGDIAEGYSVSREKKESFPLTVTSAQKNPTAFYLCASSLQGDDLWGYTFGSGTRLTVV.

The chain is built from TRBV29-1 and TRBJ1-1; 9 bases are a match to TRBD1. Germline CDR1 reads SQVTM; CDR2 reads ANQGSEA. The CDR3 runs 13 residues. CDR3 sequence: CRSSQGANTEAFF. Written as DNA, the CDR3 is TGCAGGTCATCACAGGGGGCTAACACTGAAGCTTTCTTT.

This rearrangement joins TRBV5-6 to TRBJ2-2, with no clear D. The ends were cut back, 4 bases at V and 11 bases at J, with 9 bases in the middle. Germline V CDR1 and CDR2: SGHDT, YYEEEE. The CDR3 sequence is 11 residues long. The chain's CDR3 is CASSARAELFF. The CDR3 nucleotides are TGTGCCAGCAGCGCTCGCGCCGAGCTGTTTTTT.

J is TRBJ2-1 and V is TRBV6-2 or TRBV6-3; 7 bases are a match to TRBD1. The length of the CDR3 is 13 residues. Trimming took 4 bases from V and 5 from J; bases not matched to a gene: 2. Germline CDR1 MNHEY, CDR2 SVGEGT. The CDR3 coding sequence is TGTGCCAGCAGTTCTAGGGGGCACAATGAGCAGTTCTTC. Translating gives CASSSRGHNEQFF.

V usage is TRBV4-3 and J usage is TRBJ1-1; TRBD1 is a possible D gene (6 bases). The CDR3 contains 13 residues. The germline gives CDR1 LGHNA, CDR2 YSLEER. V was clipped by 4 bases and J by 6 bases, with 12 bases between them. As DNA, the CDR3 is TGCGCCAGCAGCCGGAAGGGGGGGGCTGAAGCTTTCTTT. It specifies CASSRKGGAEAFF.

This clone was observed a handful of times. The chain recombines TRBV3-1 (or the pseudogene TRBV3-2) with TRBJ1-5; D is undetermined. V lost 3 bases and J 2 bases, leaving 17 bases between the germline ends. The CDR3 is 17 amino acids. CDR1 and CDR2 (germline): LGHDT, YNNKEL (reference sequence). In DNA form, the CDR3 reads TGTGCCAGCAGCCAGAGGGCAGGAGTGAGGGGCAATCAGCCCCAGCATTTT. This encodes CASSQRAGVRGNQPQHF.

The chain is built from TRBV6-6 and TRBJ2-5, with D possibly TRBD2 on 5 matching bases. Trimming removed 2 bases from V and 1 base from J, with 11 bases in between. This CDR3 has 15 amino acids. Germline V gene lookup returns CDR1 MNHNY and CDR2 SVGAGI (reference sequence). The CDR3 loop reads CASSYTGVGQETQYF. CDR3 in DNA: TGTGCCAGCAGTTACACCGGGGTAGGCCAAGAGACCCAGTACTTC.

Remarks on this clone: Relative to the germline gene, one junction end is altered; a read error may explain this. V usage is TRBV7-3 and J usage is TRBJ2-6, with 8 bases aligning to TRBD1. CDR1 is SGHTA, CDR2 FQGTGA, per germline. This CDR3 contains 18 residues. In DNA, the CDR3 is TGTGCCAGCAGTTTAACGGACAGGGTGGGGTTTGGGGCCAACGTCCTGACTTTC. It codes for CASSLTDRVGFGANVLTF.

Here the CDR3 DNA reads TGTGCCACCAGTGCAAGCCCCATAGAGACCCAGTACTTC. Protein sequence: CATSASPIETQYF. The chain is built from TRBV24-1 and TRBJ2-5; D is unresolved. The ends were cut back, 5 bases at V and 4 bases at J, with 10 bases in the middle. This CDR3 spans 13 amino acids. The germline V gene has CDR1 KGHDR and CDR2 SFDVKD.